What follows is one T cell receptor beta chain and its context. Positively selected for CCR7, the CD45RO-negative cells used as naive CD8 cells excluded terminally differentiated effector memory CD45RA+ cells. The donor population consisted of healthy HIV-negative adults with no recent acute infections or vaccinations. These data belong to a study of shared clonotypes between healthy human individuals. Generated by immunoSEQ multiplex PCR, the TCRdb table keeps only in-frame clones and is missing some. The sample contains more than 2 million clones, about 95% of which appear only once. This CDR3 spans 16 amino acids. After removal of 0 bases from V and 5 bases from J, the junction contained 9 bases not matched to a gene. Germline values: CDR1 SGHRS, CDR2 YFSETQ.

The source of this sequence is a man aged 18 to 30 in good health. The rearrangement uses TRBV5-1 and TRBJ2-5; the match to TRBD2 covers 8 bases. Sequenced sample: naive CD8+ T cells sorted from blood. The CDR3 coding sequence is TGCGCCAGCAGCTTGGCAGTAGCGGGGTCAGGTGAGACCCAGTACTTC. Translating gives CASSLAVAGSGETQYF.